This is a list of T cell receptor beta chains from one sample in a study of cytomegalovirus exposure and HLA in healthy donors. TCRdb keeps only in-frame clones here, not all; method: immunoSEQ multiplex PCR. Its table records 200,000 to 250,000 clones. The sequenced sample was PBMCs. Receptor source: a woman in her twenties or thirties in good health and CMV-seropositive. CDR3s include the opening cysteine and the closing phenylalanine or tryptophan. A D gene is named only where the DNA matches it firmly.

j_call d_call v_call cdr3_nt cdr3_aa
TRBJ1-5 . TRBV25-1 TGTGCCAGCAGTGAATTGGGGGCATTCCAGCCCCAGCATTTT CASSELGAFQPQHF
TRBJ2-5 TRBD1 TRBV6-6 TGTGCCAGCAGTTTACAAGGGGGCGGGCAGGAGACCCAGTACTTC CASSLQGGGQETQYF
TRBJ1-5 TRBD1 TRBV6-1 TGTGCCAGCAGTTCAGGGACAGGTAATCAGCCCCAGCATTTT CASSSGTGNQPQHF
TRBJ1-3 TRBD1 TRBV28 TGTGCCAGCAGTTTAGGGACAGTCTCTGGAAACACCATATATTTT CASSLGTVSGNTIYF
TRBJ2-7 TRBD2 TRBV5-4 TGTGCCAGCGGGGACAGGGGCCGACTAGCGGGAGGTAGCTCCTACGAGCAGTACTTC CASGDRGRLAGGSSYEQYF
TRBJ2-5 . TRBV19 TGTGCCAGTAGTATAGGGGTAGCAGAGACCCAGTACTTC CASSIGVAETQYF
TRBJ2-2 . TRBV27 TGTGCCAGCAGTTATAGCGGACCTCCGAACACCGGGGAGCTGTTTTTT CASSYSGPPNTGELFF
TRBJ2-1 . TRBV4-1 TGCGCCAGCAGCCAACGCAATGAGCAGTTCTTC CASSQRNEQFF
TRBJ2-1 TRBD2 TRBV6-1 TGTGCCAGCAGTTTGACTAGCGGGGACTACAATGAGCAGTTCTTC CASSLTSGDYNEQFF
TRBJ1-3 . TRBV10-3 TGTGCCAGCGACAGTGGAAACACCATATATTTT CASDSGNTIYF
TRBJ2-5 . TRBV5-1 TGCGCCAGCAGCTTGGGGGGGGGCATGGAGACCCAGTACTTC CASSLGGGMETQYF
TRBJ1-5 TRBD1 TRBV19 TGTGCCAGTAGCGGGACAGGGAGCAATCAGCCCCAGCATTTT CASSGTGSNQPQHF
TRBJ2-6 . TRBV7-9 TGTGCCAGCAGCCTAGGGAGTACTGGGGCCAACGTCCTGACTTTC CASSLGSTGANVLTF
TRBJ1-5 . TRBV7-2 TGTGCCAGCAGCTTAAATTCGGATCAGCCCCAGCATTTT CASSLNSDQPQHF
TRBJ1-1 . TRBV19 TGTGCCAGTAGTCGTCGACGGGGAAACACTGAAGCTTTCTTT CASSRRRGNTEAFF